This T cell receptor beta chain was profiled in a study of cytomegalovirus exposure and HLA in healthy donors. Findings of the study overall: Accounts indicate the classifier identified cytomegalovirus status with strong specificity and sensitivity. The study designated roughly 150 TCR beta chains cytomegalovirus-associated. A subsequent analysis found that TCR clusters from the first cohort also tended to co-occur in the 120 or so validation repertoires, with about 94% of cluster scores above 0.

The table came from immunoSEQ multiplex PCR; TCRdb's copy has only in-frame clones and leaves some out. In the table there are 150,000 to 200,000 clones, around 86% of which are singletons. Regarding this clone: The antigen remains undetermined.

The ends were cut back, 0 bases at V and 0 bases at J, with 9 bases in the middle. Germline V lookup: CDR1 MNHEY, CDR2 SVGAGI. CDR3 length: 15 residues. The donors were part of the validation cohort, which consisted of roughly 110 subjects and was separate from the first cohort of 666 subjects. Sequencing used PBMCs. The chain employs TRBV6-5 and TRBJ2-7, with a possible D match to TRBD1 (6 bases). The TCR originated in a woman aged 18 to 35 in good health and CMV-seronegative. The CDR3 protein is CASSYSQGPSYEQYF. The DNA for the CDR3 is TGTGCCAGCAGTTACTCGCAGGGGCCCTCCTACGAGCAGTACTTC.